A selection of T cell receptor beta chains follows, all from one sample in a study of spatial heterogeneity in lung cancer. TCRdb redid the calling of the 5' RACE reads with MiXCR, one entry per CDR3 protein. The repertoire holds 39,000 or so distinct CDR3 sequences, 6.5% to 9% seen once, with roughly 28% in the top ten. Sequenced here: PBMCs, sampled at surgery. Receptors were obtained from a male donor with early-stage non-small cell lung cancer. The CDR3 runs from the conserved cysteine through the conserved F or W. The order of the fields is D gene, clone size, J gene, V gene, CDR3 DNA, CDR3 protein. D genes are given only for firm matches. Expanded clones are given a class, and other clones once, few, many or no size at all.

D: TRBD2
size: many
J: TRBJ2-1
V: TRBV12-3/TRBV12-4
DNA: TGTGCCAGCACCCCCACTAGCGGGAGTGTCAATGAGCAGTTCTTC
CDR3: CASTPTSGSVNEQFF

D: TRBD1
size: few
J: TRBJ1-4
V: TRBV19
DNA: TGTGCCAGTAGTGAGGGACAGGCAACTAATGAAAAACTGTTTTTT
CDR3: CASSEGQATNEKLFF

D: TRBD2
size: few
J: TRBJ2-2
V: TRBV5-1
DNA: TGCGCCAGCAGTCTCTCGGGGGGTATGAACACCGGGGAGCTGTTTTTT
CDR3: CASSLSGGMNTGELFF

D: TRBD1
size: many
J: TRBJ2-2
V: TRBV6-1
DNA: TGTGCCAGCAGTCCCATGGTGCAGGGGGCGCAGGTCGGGGAGCTGTTTTTT
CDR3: CASSPMVQGAQVGELFF

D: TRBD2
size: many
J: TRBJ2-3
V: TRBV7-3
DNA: TGTGCCAGCAGCTTACTTGCGGGGGGCACCACAGATACGCAGTATTTT
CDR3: CASSLLAGGTTDTQYF

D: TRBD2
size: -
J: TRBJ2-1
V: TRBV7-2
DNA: TGTGCCAGCAGCCCGCTTGCGGGGGTAGCTGGTGAGCAGTTCTTC
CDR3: CASSPLAGVAGEQFF

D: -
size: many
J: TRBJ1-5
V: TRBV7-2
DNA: TGTGCCAGCAGGTTCGGGACGGAACCGGGGCAGCCCCAGCATTTT
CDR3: CASRFGTEPGQPQHF

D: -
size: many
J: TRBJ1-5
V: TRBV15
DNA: TGTGCCACCAGCAGAGTCGGGTTGGACCAGCCCCAGCATTTT
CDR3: CATSRVGLDQPQHF

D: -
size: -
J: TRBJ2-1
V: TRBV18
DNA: TGTGCCAGCTCACCGGACAGCGGTACCTACAATGAGCAGTTCTTC
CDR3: CASSPDSGTYNEQFF

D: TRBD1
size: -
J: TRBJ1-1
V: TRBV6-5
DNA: TGTGCCAGCAGTTACGCTACAGGGGCGGGGACTGAAGCTTTCTTT
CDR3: CASSYATGAGTEAFF

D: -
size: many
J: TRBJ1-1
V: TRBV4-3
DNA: TGCGCCAGCAGCCAAGACGATGTTTGGACGGGGGAAGCTTTCTTT
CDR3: CASSQDDVWTGEAFF

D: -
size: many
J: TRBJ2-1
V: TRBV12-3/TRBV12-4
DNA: TGTGCCAGCAGTTTAAGGGGACGGCGCTACAATGAGCAGTTCTTC
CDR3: CASSLRGRRYNEQFF

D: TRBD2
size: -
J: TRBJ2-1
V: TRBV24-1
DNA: TGTGCCACCAGTGGCGGGAGGTTCTACAATGAGCAGTTCTTC
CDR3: CATSGGRFYNEQFF

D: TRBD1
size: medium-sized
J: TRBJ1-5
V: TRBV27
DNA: TGTGCCAGCAGTTCCTTAACAGGGGACCTGGTTCAGCCCCAGCATTTT
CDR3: CASSSLTGDLVQPQHF

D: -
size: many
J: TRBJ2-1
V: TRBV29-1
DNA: TGCAGCGTTGAAGGGACAGCCCACCCCAATGAGCAGTTCTTC
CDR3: CSVEGTAHPNEQFF

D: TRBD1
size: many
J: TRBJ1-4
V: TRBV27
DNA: TGTGCCAGCACCTTCCAGGGGGGGGTAGGAAAACTGTTTTTT
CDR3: CASTFQGGVGKLFF

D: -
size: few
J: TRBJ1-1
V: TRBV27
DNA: TGTGCCAGCAGCGGACGGGGGAACACTGAAGCTTTCTTT
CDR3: CASSGRGNTEAFF

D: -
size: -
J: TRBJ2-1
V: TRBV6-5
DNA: TGTGCCAGCAGTAGGAGGGAATCCTACAATGAGCAGTTCTTC
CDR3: CASSRRESYNEQFF

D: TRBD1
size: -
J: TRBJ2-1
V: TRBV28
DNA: TGTGCCAGCAGTCCGGACAGGGGGACCGATGAGCAGTTCTTC
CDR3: CASSPDRGTDEQFF

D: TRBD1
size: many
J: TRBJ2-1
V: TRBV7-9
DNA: TGTGCCAGCAGCTCCTCCGGACAGGGGACCCTTTACAATGAGCAGTTCTTC
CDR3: CASSSSGQGTLYNEQFF

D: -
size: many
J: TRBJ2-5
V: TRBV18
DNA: TGTGCCAGCTTAAAAACTATTGGGGGCGAAGAGACCCAGTACTTC
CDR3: CASLKTIGGEETQYF

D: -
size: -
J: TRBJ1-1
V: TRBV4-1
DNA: TGCGCCAGCAGCCAAGGGCCCGCGGACGGTGAAGCTTTCTTT
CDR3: CASSQGPADGEAFF

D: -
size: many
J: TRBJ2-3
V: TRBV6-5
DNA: TGTGCCAGCTCCCTTAGTAGAAGCACAGATACGCAGTATTTT
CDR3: CASSLSRSTDTQYF

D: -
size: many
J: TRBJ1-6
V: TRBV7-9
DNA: TGTGCCAGCAGCTTGGGACACAAGGGCTCACCCCTCCACTTT
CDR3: CASSLGHKGSPLHF

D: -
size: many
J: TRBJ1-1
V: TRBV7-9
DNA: TGTGCCAGCAGCACCCACAGGGTAGGCACTGAAGCTTTCTTT
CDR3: CASSTHRVGTEAFF

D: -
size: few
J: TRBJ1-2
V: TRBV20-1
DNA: TGCAGTGCTAGAGTTCACCCCGGGGCCGATTATGGCTACACCTTC
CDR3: CSARVHPGADYGYTF

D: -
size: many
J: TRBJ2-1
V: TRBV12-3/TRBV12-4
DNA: TGTGCCAGCAGTTTAGCCGTAGGGGAGCAGTTCTTC
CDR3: CASSLAVGEQFF

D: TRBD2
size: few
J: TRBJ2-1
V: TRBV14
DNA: TGTGCCAGCAGCTATTTCGGGACTAGTTATACTAATGAGCAGTTCTTC
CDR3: CASSYFGTSYTNEQFF

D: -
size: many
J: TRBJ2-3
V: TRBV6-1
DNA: TGTGCCAGCAGTGAAAGGAGACTAGGGAGCACAGATACGCAGTATTTT
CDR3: CASSERRLGSTDTQYF

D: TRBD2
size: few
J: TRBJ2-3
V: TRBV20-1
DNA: TGCAGTGCTAGTAGTCCTAGCGGGACGACTAGCACAGATACGCAGTATTTT
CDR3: CSASSPSGTTSTDTQYF

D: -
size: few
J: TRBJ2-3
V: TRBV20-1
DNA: TGCAGTGCTTGTAAACCCGGGCCCGATTCTAGCACAGATACGCAGTATTTT
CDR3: CSACKPGPDSSTDTQYF

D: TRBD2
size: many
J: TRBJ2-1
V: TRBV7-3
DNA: TGTGCCAGCAGCTTAGCGGGGGGCGATTACAATGAGCAGTTCTTC
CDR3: CASSLAGGDYNEQFF

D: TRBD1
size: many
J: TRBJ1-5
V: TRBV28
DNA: TGTGCCATCCTCGGGACAGGGGGTCGGCAGCCCCAGCATTTT
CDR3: CAILGTGGRQPQHF

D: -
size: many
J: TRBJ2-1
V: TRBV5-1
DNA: TGCGCCAGCAGCTTAGGACCTACGGGTAATGAGCAGTTCTTC
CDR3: CASSLGPTGNEQFF

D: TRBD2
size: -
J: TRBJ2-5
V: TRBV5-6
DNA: TGTGCCAGCAGCTTCCTACGACTAGCGGGAGGGCAGCAAGAGACCCAGTACTTC
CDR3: CASSFLRLAGGQQETQYF

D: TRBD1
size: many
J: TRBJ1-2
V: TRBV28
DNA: TGTGCCAGCAGTTTAGTGACAGGGCGTGGGGATGGCTACACCTTC
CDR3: CASSLVTGRGDGYTF

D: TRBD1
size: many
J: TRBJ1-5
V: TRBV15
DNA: TGTGCCACCAGCAGAGGCCCGACAGGGGGGAACAATCAGCCCCAGCATTTT
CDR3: CATSRGPTGGNNQPQHF

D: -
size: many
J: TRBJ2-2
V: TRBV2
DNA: TGTGCCAGCAGTGTGTCGGGCCGTACGAACACCGGGGAGCTGTTTTTT
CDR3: CASSVSGRTNTGELFF

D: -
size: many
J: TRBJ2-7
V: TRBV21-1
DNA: TGTGCCAGCAGCAAAGAAAGGGACAGAGGCTACGAGCAGTACTTC
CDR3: CASSKERDRGYEQYF

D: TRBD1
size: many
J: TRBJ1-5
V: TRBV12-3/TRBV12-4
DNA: TGTGCCAGCAGTTTTTACGGGACAGGCCCTCAGCCCCAGCATTTT
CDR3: CASSFYGTGPQPQHF

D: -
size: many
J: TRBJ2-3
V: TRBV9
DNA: TGTGCCAGCAGCGAGGCCGGTTTCACAGATACGCAGTATTTT
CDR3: CASSEAGFTDTQYF

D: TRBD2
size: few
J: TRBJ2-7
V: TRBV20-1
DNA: TGCAGTGCTAGCTTGCTAGCGGGGGGCGAGCAGTACTTC
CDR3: CSASLLAGGEQYF

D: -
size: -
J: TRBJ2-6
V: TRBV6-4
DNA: TGTGCCAGCAGTGAAGAGTTCTCTGGGGCCAACGTCCTGACTTTC
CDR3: CASSEEFSGANVLTF

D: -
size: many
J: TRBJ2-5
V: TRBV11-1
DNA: TGTGCCAGCAGCTTCCGGGCGGCCAGGGACCAAGAGACCCAGTACTTC
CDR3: CASSFRAARDQETQYF

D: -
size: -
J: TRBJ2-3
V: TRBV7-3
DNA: TGTGCCAGCAGCTTAAACAGAGATACGCAGTATTTT
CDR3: CASSLNRDTQYF

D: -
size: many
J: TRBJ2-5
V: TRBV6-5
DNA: TGTGCCAGCAGTTACGAGGCGGTGACTAAACGGACCCAGTACTTC
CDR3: CASSYEAVTKRTQYF

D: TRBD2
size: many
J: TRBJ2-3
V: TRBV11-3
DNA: TGTGCCAGCAGCTTTAGCGGGACCCCAGATACGCAGTATTTT
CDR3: CASSFSGTPDTQYF

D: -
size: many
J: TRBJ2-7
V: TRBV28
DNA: TGTGCCAGCTCTCGAGTGACGGGGAACGAGCAGTACTTC
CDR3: CASSRVTGNEQYF

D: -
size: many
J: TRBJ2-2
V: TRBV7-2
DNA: TGTGCCAGCAGCCCTATCCGCAGCGGGGAGCTGTTTTTT
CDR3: CASSPIRSGELFF

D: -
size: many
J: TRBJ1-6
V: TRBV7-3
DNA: TGTGCCAGCAGCCCGCAGGCGCGGTCACCCCTCCACTTT
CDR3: CASSPQARSPLHF

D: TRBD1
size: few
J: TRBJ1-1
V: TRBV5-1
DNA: TGCGCCAGCAGCCCCGGGGACAGCCTCACTGAAGCTTTCTTT
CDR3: CASSPGDSLTEAFF

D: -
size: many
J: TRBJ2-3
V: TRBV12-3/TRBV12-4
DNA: TGTGCCAGCACTGGTGGTGACTCAGGATTCACAGATACGCAGTATTTT
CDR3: CASTGGDSGFTDTQYF

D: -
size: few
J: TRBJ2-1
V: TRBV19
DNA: TGTGCCAGTAGTATCGGCAGTTCAGGCTTAGATGAGCAGTTCTTC
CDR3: CASSIGSSGLDEQFF

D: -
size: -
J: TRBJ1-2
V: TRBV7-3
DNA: TGTGCCAGCAGCCCCACCCCGACAGTCCCAGGTGACTATGGCTACACCTTC
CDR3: CASSPTPTVPGDYGYTF

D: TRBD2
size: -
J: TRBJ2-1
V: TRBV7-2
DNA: TGTGCCAGCAGCTTAGAATGGGGGACTAGCGGGAGGATTGAGCAGTTCTTC
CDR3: CASSLEWGTSGRIEQFF

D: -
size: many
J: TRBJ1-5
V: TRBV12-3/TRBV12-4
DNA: TGTGCCAGCAGTTTCGGCCCGATGGGTCAGCCCCAGCATTTT
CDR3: CASSFGPMGQPQHF